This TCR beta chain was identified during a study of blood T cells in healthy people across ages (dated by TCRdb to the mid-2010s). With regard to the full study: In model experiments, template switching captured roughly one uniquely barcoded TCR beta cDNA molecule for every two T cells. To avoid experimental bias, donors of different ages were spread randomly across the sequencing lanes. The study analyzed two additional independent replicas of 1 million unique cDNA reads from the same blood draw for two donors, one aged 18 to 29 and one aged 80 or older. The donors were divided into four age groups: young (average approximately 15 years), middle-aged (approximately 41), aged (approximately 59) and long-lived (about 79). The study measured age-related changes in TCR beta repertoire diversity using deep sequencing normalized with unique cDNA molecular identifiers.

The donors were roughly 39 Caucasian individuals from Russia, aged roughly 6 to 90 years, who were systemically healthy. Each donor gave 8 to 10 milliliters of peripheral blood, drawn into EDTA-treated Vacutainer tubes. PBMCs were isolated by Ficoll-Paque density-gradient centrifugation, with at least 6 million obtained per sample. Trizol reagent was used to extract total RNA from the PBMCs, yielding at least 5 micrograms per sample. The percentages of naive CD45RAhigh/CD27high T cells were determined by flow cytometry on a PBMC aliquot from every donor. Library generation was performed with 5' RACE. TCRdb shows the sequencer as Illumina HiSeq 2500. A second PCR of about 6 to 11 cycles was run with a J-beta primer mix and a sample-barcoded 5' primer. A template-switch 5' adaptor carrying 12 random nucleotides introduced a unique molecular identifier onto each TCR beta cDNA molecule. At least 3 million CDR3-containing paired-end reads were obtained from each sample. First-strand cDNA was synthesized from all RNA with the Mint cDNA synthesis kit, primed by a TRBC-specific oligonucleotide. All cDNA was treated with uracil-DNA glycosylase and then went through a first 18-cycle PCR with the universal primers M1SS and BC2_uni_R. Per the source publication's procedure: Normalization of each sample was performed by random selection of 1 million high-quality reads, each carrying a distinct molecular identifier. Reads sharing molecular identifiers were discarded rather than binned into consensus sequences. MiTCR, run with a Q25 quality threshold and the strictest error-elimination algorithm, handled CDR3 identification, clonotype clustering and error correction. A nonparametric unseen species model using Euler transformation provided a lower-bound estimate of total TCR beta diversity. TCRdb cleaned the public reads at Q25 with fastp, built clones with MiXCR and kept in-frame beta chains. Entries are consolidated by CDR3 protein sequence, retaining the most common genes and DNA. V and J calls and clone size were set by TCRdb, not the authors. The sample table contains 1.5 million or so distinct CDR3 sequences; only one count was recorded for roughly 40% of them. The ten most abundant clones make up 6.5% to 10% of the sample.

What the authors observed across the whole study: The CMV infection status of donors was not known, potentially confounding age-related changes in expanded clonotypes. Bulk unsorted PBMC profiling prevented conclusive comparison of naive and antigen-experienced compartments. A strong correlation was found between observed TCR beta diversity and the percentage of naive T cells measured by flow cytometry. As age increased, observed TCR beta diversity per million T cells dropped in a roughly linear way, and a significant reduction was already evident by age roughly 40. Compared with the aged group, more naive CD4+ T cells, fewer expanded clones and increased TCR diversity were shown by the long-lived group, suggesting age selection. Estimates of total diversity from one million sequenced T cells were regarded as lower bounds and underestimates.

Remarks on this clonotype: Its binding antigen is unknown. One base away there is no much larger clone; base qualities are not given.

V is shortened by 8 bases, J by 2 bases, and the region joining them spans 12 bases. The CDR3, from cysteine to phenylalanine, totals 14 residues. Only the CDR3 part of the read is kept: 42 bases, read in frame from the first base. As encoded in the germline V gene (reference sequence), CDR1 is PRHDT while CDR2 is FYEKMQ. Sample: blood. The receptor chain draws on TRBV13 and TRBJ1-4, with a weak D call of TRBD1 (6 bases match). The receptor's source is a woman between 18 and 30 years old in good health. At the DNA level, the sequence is TGTGCCAGCGTCAATACAGGGACTAATGAAAAACTGTTTTTT. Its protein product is CASVNTGTNEKLFF. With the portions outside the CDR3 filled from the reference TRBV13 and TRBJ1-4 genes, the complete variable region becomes AAGVIQSPRHLIKEKRETATLKCYPIPRHDTVYWYQQGPGQDPQFLISFYEKMQSDKGSIPDRFSAQQFSDYHSELNMSSLELGDSALYFCASVNTGTNEKLFFGSGTQLSVL.